The 20 T cell receptor beta chains below come from one sample, sequenced in a study of blood T cell repertoires in COVID-19. Libraries were prepared by immunoSEQ multiplex PCR; TCRdb keeps only in-frame clonotypes and omits some of them. Here the sample spans roughly 69,000 clones, roughly four fifths being singletons. Sequenced input: peripheral blood. These receptor sequences come from a man in his fifties or sixties with COVID-19, enrolled during active disease.

The chain has TRBV10-3 and TRBJ1-4; D gene ambiguous. Germline V gene sequence: CDR1 ENHRY, CDR2 SYGVKD. The CDR3 contains 15 residues. Trimming stripped 0 bases from V and 0 bases from J, with 5 bases between. The CDR3 spells CAISESTATNEKLFF. The CDR3 region has the DNA TGTGCCATCAGTGAGTCAACTGCAACTAATGAAAAACTGTTTTTT.

The chain joins TRBV7-7 to TRBJ2-3, with D perhaps TRBD1 (6 bases). V gave up 3 bases and J gave up 0 bases, with 10 bases separating them. The CDR3 has 15 amino acids. Germline V gene data show CDR1 as SSHAT and CDR2 as FNYEAQ (reference sequence). Here the CDR3 DNA reads TGTGCCAGCAGCTTGGGGGCTACTAGCACAGATACGCAGTATTTT. Residues: CASSLGATSTDTQYF.

This clone was detected only a few times. The V call is TRBV5-1, the J call TRBJ2-7; 11 bases match TRBD1. The CDR3 contains 18 residues. Trimming took 4 bases from V and 2 from J; bases not matched to a gene: 14. Per the germline V gene, CDR1 is SGHRS and CDR2 is YFSETQ. The CDR3 sequence: CASSRRYVGQGAAYEQYF. DNA for the CDR3: TGCGCCAGCAGCAGACGATACGTAGGACAGGGGGCGGCCTACGAGCAGTACTTC. The whole variable domain, remainder taken from reference TRBV5-1 and TRBJ2-7, is KAGVTQTPRYLIKTRGQQVTLSCSPISGHRSVSWYQQTPGQGLQFLFEYFSETQRNKGNFPGRFSGRQFSNSRSEMNVSTLELGDSALYLCASSRRYVGQGAAYEQYFGPGTRLTVT.

This sequence joins TRBV7-9 and TRBJ2-7; tentative D call: TRBD1 (5 bases). CDR1 is SEHNR and CDR2 is FQNEAQ in the germline V gene (reference sequence). Trimming cost V 5 bases and J 3 bases, with 11 bases left between them. CDR3 length: 13 amino acids. The CDR3 loop is CASSRRQSYEQYF. In DNA form, the CDR3 reads TGTGCCAGCAGCCGACGACAGAGCTACGAGCAGTACTTC. The variable domain in full, with the rest retrieved from reference TRBV7-9 and TRBJ2-7, is DTGVSQNPRHKITKRGQNVTFRCDPISEHNRLYWYRQTLGQGPEFLTYFQNEAQLEKSRLLSDRFSAERPKGSFSTLEIQRTEQGDSAMYLCASSRRQSYEQYFGPGTRLTVT.

In this sample, this clone turned up a few times. This chain links TRBV12-3 or TRBV12-4 with TRBJ1-6; D perhaps matches TRBD1 (6 bases). V gave up 6 bases and J gave up 10 bases, with 10 bases separating them. The CDR3 has 12 amino acids. This CDR3 is CASSPTGSPLHF. The CDR3 DNA reads TGTGCCAGCAGCCCGACAGGCTCACCCCTCCACTTT.

The CDR3 nucleotides are TGTGCCAGCAGTTACGCGGGACAGGGGGGAGGCTATGGCTACACCTTC. Encoded protein: CASSYAGQGGGYGYTF. This sequence joins TRBV6-6 and TRBJ1-2; the match to TRBD1 covers 11 bases. Germline V gives CDR1 MNHNY, CDR2 SVGAGI (reference sequence). V shed 2 bases, J shed 4 bases, and the junction held 6 bases outside the gene matches. The CDR3 contains 16 residues.

The chain is built from TRBV4-1 and TRBJ1-4; TRBD1 is a possible D gene (6 bases). The germline V gene encodes CDR1 MGHRA and CDR2 YSYEKL. Trimming cost V 4 bases and J 7 bases, with 13 bases left between them. The length of the CDR3 is 14 residues. CDR3 nucleotides: TGCGCCAGCAGCCGAACAGGGCTGGCTGAAAAACTGTTTTTT. The encoded protein is CASSRTGLAEKLFF.

The chain recombines TRBV6-5 with TRBJ1-6; D perhaps matches TRBD1 (6 bases). The CDR3 contains 14 residues. The germline V gene has CDR1 MNHEY and CDR2 SVGAGI. Trimming removed 2 bases from V and 11 bases from J, with 13 bases in between. This CDR3 reads CASSYQGLRAPLHF. The CDR3 nucleotides read TGTGCCAGCAGTTACCAGGGGCTTCGGGCACCCCTCCACTTT.

The rearrangement links TRBV27 to TRBJ1-1, with 10 nucleotides matching TRBD1. Germline V CDR1 and CDR2: MNHEY, SMNVEV (reference sequence). The CDR3 has 14 amino acids. Trimming removed 8 bases from V and 4 bases from J; junction bases left unmatched: 7. This CDR3 reads CASGMTGGPTEAFF. The DNA of the CDR3 is TGTGCCAGCGGAATGACAGGGGGCCCCACTGAAGCTTTCTTT.

This chain connects TRBV3-1 (or the pseudogene TRBV3-2) to TRBJ1-2, with D possibly TRBD1 on 6 matching bases. The V and J ends lost 6 bases and 5 bases respectively, with 16 bases between them. Per the germline V gene, CDR1 is LGHDT and CDR2 is YNNKEL (reference sequence). CDR3 size: 14 residues. This CDR3 is CASSLQGSSYGYTF. CDR3 DNA sequence: TGTGCCAGCAGTTTACAGGGTTCTTCGTATGGCTACACCTTC.

This chain uses TRBV7-9 with TRBJ2-1, with 13 bases lining up with TRBD2. CDR1 and CDR2 from the germline V gene are SEHNR and FQNEAQ (reference sequence). Trimming cost V 6 bases and J 6 bases; bases outside gene matches: 5. The CDR3 has 15 amino acids. CDR3 DNA: TGTGCCAGCAGTCCACTAGCGGGGGGGTTCAATGAGCAGTTCTTC. Translation: CASSPLAGGFNEQFF.

This clone was seen just once. The chain links TRBV7-9 to TRBJ2-5; TRBD2 might be the D (6 bases). Germline loops: CDR1 SEHNR, CDR2 FQNEAQ (reference sequence). V dropped 2 bases and J dropped 5 bases, with 12 bases sitting between them. This CDR3 is built from 14 residues. The CDR3 region is CASSLTLGRETQYF. CDR3 coding DNA: TGTGCCAGCAGCTTAACACTAGGGAGGGAGACCCAGTACTTC. The variable domain in full, completed from reference TRBV7-9 and TRBJ2-5, reads DTGVSQNPRHKITKRGQNVTFRCDPISEHNRLYWYRQTLGQGPEFLTYFQNEAQLEKSRLLSDRFSAERPKGSFSTLEIQRTEQGDSAMYLCASSLTLGRETQYFGPGTRLLVL.

The gene calls are TRBV28 and TRBJ1-1; D is possibly TRBD1 (5 bases). The V end lost 7 bases, the J end lost 4 bases, and 13 bases lay between the germline ends. There are 13 residues in the CDR3. Germline V CDR1 and CDR2: MDHEN, SYDVKM. This CDR3 is CASIGGTGTEAFF. For the CDR3, the DNA is TGTGCCAGCATTGGGGGGACGGGCACTGAAGCTTTCTTT.

V gene TRBV5-4 combines with J gene TRBJ2-3, with 11 nucleotides matching TRBD2. Germline V gives CDR1 SGHNT, CDR2 YYREEE (reference sequence). Trimming took 6 bases from V and 3 from J; bases not matched to a gene: 6. The CDR3 loop spans 15 amino acids. The CDR3 DNA reads TGTGCCAGCAAGTTAGCGGGGGGGCGTACAGATACGCAGTATTTT. This translates into CASKLAGGRTDTQYF.

The gene calls are TRBV7-2 and TRBJ2-7, with TRBD2 identical over 9 bases. The CDR3 covers 19 residues. Germline trimming cut 1 base from V and 6 bases from J; bases unmatched to any gene: 19. Germline assignment: CDR1 SGHTA and CDR2 FQGNSA. The CDR3 sequence is CASSLGSVLAGFELGEQYF. CDR3 coding DNA: TGTGCCAGCAGCTTAGGTAGCGTGCTAGCGGGGTTTGAGTTGGGCGAGCAGTACTTC. Together with reference TRBV7-2 and TRBJ2-7, the CDR3 gives the full variable domain: GAGVSQSPSNKVTEKGKDVELRCDPISGHTALYWYRQSLGQGLEFLIYFQGNSAPDKSGLPSDRFSAERTGGSVSTLTIQRTQQEDSAVYLCASSLGSVLAGFELGEQYFGPGTRLTVT.

J is TRBJ2-5 and V is TRBV27; a weak D match, TRBD1 (5 bases). Germline V CDR1 and CDR2: MNHEY, SMNVEV (reference sequence). The CDR3 is made up of 15 amino acids. V dropped 6 bases and J dropped 6 bases, with 20 bases sitting between them. The CDR3 spells CASSPESGFEKTQYF. In DNA, the CDR3 is TGTGCCAGCAGCCCAGAGTCAGGGTTTGAAAAGACCCAGTACTTC.

The chain has TRBV6-2 or TRBV6-3 and TRBJ2-3; 7 bases map to TRBD2. Germline V gene data show CDR1 as MNHEY and CDR2 as SVGEGT. Trimming at V came to 2 bases and at J to 2 bases, leaving 7 bases not matched to a gene. The CDR3 spans 16 residues. CDR3 amino acids: CASSYGGSGATDTQYF. CDR3 sequence (DNA): TGTGCCAGCAGTTACGGTGGAAGCGGGGCCACAGATACGCAGTATTTT.

The V and J genes are TRBV7-9 and TRBJ1-5, with 8 bases aligning to TRBD1. The CDR3 runs to 15 residues. CDR1 is SEHNR, CDR2 FQNEAQ, per germline (reference sequence). V was pared by 5 bases and J by 3 bases, with 6 bases of the junction left unmatched. The CDR3 bases are TGTGCCAGCAGCCCAGGACAGGGATACAATCAGCCCCAGCATTTT. Its protein product is CASSPGQGYNQPQHF.

The gene calls are TRBV19 and TRBJ1-5, with 10 bases aligning to TRBD1. J lost 7 bases, V lost 5 bases, and 8 bases had no gene match. Per the germline V gene, CDR1 is LNHDA and CDR2 is SQIVND (reference sequence). CDR3 length: 15 amino acids. CDR3 in amino acids: CASSPVGTGEQPQHF. CDR3 nucleotide sequence: TGTGCCAGTAGTCCAGTAGGGACAGGGGAACAGCCCCAGCATTTT.

This clone was recorded a few times. The chain carries TRBV12-5 and TRBJ1-2, with D hard to call. Germline CDR1 is LGHNT and CDR2 is FRNRAP. The V gene lost 2 bases and the J gene lost 5 bases, with 15 bases spanning the gap. The CDR3 has 15 residues. The CDR3 DNA reads TGTGCTAGTGGTTTGCCCATCGCCCACCTATATGGCTACACCTTC. Amino acids: CASGLPIAHLYGYTF.